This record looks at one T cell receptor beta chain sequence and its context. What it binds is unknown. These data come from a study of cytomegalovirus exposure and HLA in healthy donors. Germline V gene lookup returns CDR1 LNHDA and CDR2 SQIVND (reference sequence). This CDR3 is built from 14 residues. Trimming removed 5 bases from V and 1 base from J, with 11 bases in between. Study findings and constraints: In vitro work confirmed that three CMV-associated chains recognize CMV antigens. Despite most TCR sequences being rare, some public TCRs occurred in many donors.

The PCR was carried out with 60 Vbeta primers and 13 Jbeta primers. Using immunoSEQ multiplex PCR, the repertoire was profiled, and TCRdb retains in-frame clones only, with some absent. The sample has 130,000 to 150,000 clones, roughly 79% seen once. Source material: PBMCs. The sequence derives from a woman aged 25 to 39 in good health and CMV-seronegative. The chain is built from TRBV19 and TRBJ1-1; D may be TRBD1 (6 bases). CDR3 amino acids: CASSLQGGNTEAFF. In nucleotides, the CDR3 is TGTGCCAGTAGTCTCCAAGGGGGGAACACTGAAGCTTTCTTT.